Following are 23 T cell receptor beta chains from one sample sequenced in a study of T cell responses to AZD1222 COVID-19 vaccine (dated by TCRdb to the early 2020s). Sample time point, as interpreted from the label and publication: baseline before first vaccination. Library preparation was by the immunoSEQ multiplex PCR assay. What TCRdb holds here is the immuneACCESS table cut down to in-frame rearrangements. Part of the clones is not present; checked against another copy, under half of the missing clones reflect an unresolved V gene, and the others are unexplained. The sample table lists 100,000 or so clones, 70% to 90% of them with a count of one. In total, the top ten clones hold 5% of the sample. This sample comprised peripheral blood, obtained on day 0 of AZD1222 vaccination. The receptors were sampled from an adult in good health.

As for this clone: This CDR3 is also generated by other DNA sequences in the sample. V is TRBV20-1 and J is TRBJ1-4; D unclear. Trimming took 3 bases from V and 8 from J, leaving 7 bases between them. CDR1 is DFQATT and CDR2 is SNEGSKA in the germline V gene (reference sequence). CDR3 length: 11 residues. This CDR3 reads CSARLGEKLFF. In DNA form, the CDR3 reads TGCAGTGCTAGGCTGGGCGAAAAACTGTTTTTT.

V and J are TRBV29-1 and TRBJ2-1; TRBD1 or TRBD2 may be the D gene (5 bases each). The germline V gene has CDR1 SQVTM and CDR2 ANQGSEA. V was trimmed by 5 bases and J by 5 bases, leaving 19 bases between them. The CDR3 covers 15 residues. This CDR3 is CSVSRDARLNNEQFF. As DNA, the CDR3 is TGCAGCGTTAGCCGGGACGCGCGATTGAACAATGAGCAGTTCTTC.

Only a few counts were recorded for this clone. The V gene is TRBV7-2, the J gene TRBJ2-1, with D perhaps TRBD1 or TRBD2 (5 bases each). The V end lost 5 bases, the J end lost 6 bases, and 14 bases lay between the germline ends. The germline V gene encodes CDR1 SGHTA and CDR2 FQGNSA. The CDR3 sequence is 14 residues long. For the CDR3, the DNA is TGTGCCAGCAGCGTCACCGGGACCTCCAATGAGCAGTTCTTC. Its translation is CASSVTGTSNEQFF. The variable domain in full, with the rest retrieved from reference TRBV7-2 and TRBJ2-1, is GAGVSQSPSNKVTEKGKDVELRCDPISGHTALYWYRQSLGQGLEFLIYFQGNSAPDKSGLPSDRFSAERTGGSVSTLTIQRTQQEDSAVYLCASSVTGTSNEQFFGPGTRLTVL.

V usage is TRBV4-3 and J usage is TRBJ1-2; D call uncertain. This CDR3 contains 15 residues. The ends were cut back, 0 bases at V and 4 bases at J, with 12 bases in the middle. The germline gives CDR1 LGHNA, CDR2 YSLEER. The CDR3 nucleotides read TGCGCCAGCAGCCAAGATCGAGGCAGCCTCTATGGCTACACCTTC. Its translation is CASSQDRGSLYGYTF.

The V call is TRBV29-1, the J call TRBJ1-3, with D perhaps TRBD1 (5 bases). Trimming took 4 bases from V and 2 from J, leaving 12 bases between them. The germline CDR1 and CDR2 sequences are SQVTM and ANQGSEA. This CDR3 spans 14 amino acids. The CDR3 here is CSVVPGMAGNTIYF. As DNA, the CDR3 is TGCAGCGTTGTACCAGGGATGGCTGGAAACACCATATATTTT.

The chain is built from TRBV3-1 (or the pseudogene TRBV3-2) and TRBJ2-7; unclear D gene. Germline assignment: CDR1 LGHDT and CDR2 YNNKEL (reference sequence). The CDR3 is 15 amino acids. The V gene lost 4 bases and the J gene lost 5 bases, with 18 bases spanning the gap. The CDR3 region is CASSPDLGRSNEQYF. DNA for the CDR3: TGTGCCAGCAGCCCAGATTTGGGCAGGTCAAACGAGCAGTACTTC.

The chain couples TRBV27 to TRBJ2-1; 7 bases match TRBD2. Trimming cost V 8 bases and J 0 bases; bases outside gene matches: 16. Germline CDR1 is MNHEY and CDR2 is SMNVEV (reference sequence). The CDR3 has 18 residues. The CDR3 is CASSFLRGGDLSYNEQFF. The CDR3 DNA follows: TGTGCCAGCTCCTTTTTGCGCGGGGGAGACCTCTCCTACAATGAGCAGTTCTTC.

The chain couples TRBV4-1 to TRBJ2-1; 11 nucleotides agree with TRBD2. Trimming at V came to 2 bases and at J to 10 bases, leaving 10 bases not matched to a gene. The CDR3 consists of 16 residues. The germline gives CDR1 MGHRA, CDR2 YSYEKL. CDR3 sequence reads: CASSQRLAGSGREQFF. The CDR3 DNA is TGCGCCAGCAGCCAACGACTAGCGGGATCGGGCAGGGAGCAGTTCTTC.

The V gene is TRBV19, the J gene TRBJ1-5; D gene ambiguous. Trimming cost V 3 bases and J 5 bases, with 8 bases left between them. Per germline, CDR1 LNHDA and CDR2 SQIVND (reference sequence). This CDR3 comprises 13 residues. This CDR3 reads CASSMNPDQPQHF. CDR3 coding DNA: TGTGCCAGTAGTATGAATCCGGATCAGCCCCAGCATTTT.

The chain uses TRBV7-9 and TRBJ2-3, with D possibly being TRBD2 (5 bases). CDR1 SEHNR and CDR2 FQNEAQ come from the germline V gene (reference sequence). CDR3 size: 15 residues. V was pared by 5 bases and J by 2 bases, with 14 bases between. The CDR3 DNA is TGTGCCAGCAGCAACCCCGTCGGGATCACAGATACGCAGTATTTT. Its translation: CASSNPVGITDTQYF.

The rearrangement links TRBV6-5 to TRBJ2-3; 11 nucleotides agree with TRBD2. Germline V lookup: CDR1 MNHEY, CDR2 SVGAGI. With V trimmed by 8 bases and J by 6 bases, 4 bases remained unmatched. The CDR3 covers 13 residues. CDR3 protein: CASVAGGSDTQYF. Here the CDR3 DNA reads TGTGCCAGCGTAGCGGGGGGGTCTGATACGCAGTATTTT.

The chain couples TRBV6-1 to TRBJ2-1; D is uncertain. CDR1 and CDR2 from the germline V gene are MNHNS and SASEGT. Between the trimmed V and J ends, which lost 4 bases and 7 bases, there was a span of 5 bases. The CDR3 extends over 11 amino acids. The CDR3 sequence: CASSGRNEQFF. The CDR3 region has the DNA TGTGCCAGCAGTGGTCGAAATGAGCAGTTCTTC.

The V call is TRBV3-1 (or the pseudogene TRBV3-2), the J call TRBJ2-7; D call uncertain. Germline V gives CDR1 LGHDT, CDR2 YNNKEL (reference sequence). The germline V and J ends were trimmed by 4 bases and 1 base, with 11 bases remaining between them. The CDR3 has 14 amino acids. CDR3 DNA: TGTGCCAGCAGCCCCCACAGTCTTTCCTACGAGCAGTACTTC. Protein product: CASSPHSLSYEQYF.

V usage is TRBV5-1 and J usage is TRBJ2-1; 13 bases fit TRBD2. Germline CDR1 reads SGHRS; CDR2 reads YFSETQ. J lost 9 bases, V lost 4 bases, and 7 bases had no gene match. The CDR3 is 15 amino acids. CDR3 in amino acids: CASSEGLAGVSEQFF. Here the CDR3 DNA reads TGCGCCAGCAGCGAAGGACTAGCGGGAGTCAGTGAGCAGTTCTTC.

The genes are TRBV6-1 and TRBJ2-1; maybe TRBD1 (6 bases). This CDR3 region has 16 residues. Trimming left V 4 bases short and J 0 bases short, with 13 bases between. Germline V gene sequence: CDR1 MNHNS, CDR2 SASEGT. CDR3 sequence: CASSARDTSSYNEQFF. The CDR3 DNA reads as TGTGCCAGCAGTGCCCGGGACACTAGCTCCTACAATGAGCAGTTCTTC.

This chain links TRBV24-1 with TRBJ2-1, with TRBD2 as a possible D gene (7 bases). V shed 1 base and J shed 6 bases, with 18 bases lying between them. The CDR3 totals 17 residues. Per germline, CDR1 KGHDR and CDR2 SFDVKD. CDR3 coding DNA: TGTGCCACCAGTGATTTAGGGGGGGGTCGGAAGAGCAATGAGCAGTTCTTC. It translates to CATSDLGGGRKSNEQFF.

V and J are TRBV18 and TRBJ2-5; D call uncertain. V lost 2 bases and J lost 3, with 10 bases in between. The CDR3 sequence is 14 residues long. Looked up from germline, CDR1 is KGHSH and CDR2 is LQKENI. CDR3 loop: CASSPLAAKETQYF. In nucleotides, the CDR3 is TGTGCCAGCTCACCATTGGCAGCTAAAGAGACCCAGTACTTC.

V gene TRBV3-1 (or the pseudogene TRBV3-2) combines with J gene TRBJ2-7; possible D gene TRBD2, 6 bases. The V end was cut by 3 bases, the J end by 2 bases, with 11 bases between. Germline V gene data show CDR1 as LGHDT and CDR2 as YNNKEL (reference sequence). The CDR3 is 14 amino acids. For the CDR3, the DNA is TGTGCCAGCAGCCAGTATCCGGGGGCCTACGAGCAGTACTTC. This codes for CASSQYPGAYEQYF.

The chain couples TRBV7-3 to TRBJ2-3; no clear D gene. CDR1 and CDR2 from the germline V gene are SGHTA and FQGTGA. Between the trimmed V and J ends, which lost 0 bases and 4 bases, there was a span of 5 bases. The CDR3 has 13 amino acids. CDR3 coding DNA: TGTGCCAGCAGCTTAACTGGGCCAGATACGCAGTATTTT. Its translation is CASSLTGPDTQYF.

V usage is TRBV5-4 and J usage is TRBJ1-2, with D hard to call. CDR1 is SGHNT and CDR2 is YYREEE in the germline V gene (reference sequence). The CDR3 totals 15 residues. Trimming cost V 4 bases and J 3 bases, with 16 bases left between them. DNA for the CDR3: TGTGCCAGCAGCCCCTCTTCTATACTTTACTATGGCTACACCTTC. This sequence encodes CASSPSSILYYGYTF.

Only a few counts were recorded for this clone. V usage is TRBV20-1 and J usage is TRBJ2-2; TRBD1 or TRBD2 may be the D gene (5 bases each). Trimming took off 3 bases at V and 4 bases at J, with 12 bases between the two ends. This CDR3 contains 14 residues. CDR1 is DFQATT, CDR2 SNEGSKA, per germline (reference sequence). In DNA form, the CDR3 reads TGCAGTGCTAGTCCGGGACGGAGCACCGGGGAGCTGTTTTTT. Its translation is CSASPGRSTGELFF.

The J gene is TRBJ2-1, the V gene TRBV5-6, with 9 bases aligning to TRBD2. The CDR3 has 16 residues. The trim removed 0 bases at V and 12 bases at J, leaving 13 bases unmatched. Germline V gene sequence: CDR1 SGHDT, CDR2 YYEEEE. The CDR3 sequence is CASSLALAGGPGAQFF. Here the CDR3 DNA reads TGTGCCAGCAGCTTGGCACTAGCGGGCGGCCCTGGTGCGCAGTTCTTC.

CDR3 DNA sequence: TGTGCCTGGACGGCTGGGAGTAATTCACCCCTCCACTTT. Residues: CAWTAGSNSPLHF. This chain joins TRBV30 and TRBJ1-6; no firm D call. V lost 4 bases and J 6 bases, leaving 10 bases between the germline ends. Germline V lookup: CDR1 GTSNPN, CDR2 SVGIG (reference sequence). CDR3 length: 13 residues.